The clone carrying this TCR beta chain has at least ten counts. Time point here: sample taken at primary tumor resection. Sequencing of whole RNA from tumor, nontumor lung or frozen PBMC involved no sorting. The record originates from a study of spatial heterogeneity in lung cancer. Study details: Detection of beta-chain sequences consistently exceeded that of alpha-chain sequences. There were, on average, more than ten raw-read appearances for each unique TCR and UMI combination.

In germline, CDR1 is SGHDN, CDR2 FVKESK. Trimming took 6 bases from V and 6 from J; bases not matched to a gene: 8. The length of the CDR3 is 15 residues. MiXCR was run by TCRdb on the 5' RACE reads, yielding one entry per CDR3 protein. Found here are about 85,000 distinct CDR3 sequences, roughly a fifth of them singletons; the top ten hold about 6.8%. The sequencing used PBMCs, collected at surgery. This clonotype was obtained from a male donor with early-stage non-small cell lung cancer. The V and J genes are TRBV14 and TRBJ2-1; 10 bases are shared with TRBD2. This CDR3 is CASSERGGLPNEQFF. Here the CDR3 DNA reads TGTGCCAGCAGTGAGCGGGGGGGCCTCCCCAATGAGCAGTTCTTC.